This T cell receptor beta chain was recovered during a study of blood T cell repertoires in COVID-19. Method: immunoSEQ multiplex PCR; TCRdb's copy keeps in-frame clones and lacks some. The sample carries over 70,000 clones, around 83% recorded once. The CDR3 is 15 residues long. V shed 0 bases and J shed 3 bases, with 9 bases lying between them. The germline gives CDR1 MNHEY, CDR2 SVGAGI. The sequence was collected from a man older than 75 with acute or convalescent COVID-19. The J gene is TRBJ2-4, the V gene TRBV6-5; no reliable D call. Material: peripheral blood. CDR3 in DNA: TGTGCCAGCAGTTACTCGCCAAACAACAAAAACATTCAGTACTTC. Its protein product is CASSYSPNNKNIQYF.